This is a list of T cell receptor beta chains from one sample in a study of CD8 T cells in ankylosing spondylitis. Each CDR3 protein is one row after TCRdb ran MiXCR on the 5' RACE reads. The sample lists approximately 100,000 distinct CDR3 sequences, 7.5% to 9% occurring once. The sequenced sample consisted of blood, either unsorted or a sorted T cell fraction (not recorded which). The receptors were gathered from a male donor with ankylosing spondylitis or in good health (not recorded which). CDR3s include the opening cysteine and the closing phenylalanine or tryptophan. The D gene is left open where the match is weak. Only some rows state a clone size, as once, few, many or a class for expanded clones.

TRBV29-1	-	TRBJ2-3	many	TGCAGCGTTCCAGTGGCAGATACGCAGTATTTT	CSVPVADTQYF
TRBV5-5	-	TRBJ1-6	many	TGTGCCAGCAGCTTGTGGGTCAGGGACGGTTATTCACCCCTCCACTTT	CASSLWVRDGYSPLHF
TRBV29-1	-	TRBJ1-4	many	TGCAGCGTCACCGACAGCCGCAGGGCCAGGGAAAAACTGTTTTTT	CSVTDSRRAREKLFF
TRBV5-6	TRBD1	TRBJ1-2	many	TGTGCCAGCAGCTTGGTCTCAGGGGGTTTGGAGGGCTACACCTTC	CASSLVSGGLEGYTF
TRBV12-5	-	TRBJ1-5	many	TGTGCTAGTGGCCCGGGACAAAACAATCAGCCCCAGCATTTT	CASGPGQNNQPQHF
TRBV6-6	TRBD2	TRBJ2-2	many	TGTGCCAGCAGGCAGACCCGTCTAGCGGGGGGCCAGGACACCGGGGAGCTGTTTTTT	CASRQTRLAGGQDTGELFF
TRBV4-3	-	TRBJ2-2	many	TGCGCCAGCAGCCTTACCGGGACCCTCGAATATACCGGGGAGCTGTTTTTT	CASSLTGTLEYTGELFF
TRBV5-1	-	TRBJ1-2	-	TGCGCCAGCAGCTTGCTCCGAAGCTATGGCTACACCTTC	CASSLLRSYGYTF
TRBV5-5	TRBD1	TRBJ2-7	-	TGTGCCAGCAGCCGGGGACAGATTTACGAGCAGTACTTC	CASSRGQIYEQYF
TRBV29-1	-	TRBJ2-1	many	TGCAGCGTTGGAGGTAGTAGATACGGTGAGCAGTTCTTC	CSVGGSRYGEQFF
TRBV6-5	-	TRBJ1-2	many	TGTGCCAGCGGGGGTGCCTATGGCTACACCTTC	CASGGAYGYTF
TRBV5-1	TRBD2	TRBJ2-3	many	TGCGCCAGCAGCCCCCACTTAGTAGGACTAGCGGGAGGAGATACGCAGTATTTT	CASSPHLVGLAGGDTQYF
TRBV4-2	-	TRBJ2-4	-	TGTGCCAGCAGCCTCCAACTAGCCAAAAACATTCAGTACTTC	CASSLQLAKNIQYF
TRBV12-5	-	TRBJ1-2	many	TGTGCTAGTGGGGGACCTACACCGGCTAACTATGGCTACACCTTC	CASGGPTPANYGYTF
TRBV5-1	-	TRBJ2-7	many	TGCGCCAGCAGCTTGGCCGGGTCTTACGAGCAGTACTTC	CASSLAGSYEQYF
TRBV7-2	-	TRBJ2-1	many	TGTGCCAGCACCTCTTATGGGAATGAGCAGTTCTTC	CASTSYGNEQFF
TRBV12-3/TRBV12-4	-	TRBJ2-6	many	TGTGCCAGCAGCAACGGGGCCCACTCTGGGGCCAACGTCCTGACTTTC	CASSNGAHSGANVLTF
TRBV20-1	TRBD1	TRBJ1-2	many	TGCAGTGCTAGAGACCAGACAGGGGCGGGAGGCTACACCTTC	CSARDQTGAGGYTF
TRBV19	-	TRBJ2-7	-	TGTGCCAGTAGCCCGGCGAGCGCTGTAGCCTACGAGCAGTACTTC	CASSPASAVAYEQYF
TRBV5-1	-	TRBJ1-2	-	TGCGCCAGCAGCTTGAGTAGGGAGGTCCAAAGCTACACCTTC	CASSLSREVQSYTF
TRBV29-1	-	TRBJ1-2	few	TGCAGCGTAGGGGGGAGCTATGGCTACACCTTC	CSVGGSYGYTF
TRBV20-1	-	TRBJ1-2	-	TGCAGTGCATGGGACGGCCCTAACTATGGCTACACCTTC	CSAWDGPNYGYTF
TRBV29-1	-	TRBJ2-7	-	TGCAGCGTTGAAGCGGATACGACCTACGAGCAGTACTTC	CSVEADTTYEQYF
TRBV9	TRBD2	TRBJ2-1	many	TGTGCCAGCAGTACTAGCGGGACGTACAATGAGCAGTTCTTC	CASSTSGTYNEQFF
TRBV5-1	-	TRBJ2-7	many	TGCGCCAGCAGCCCGGGCGAAGCGGCCTCCGAGCAGTACTTC	CASSPGEAASEQYF
TRBV5-5	TRBD2	TRBJ2-3	many	TGTGCCAGCAGCTCTAGCGGGGGGCCCGTCCCGGATACGCAGTATTTT	CASSSSGGPVPDTQYF
TRBV14	-	TRBJ1-1	many	TGTGCCAGCAGCTCATACACTGAAGCTTTCTTT	CASSSYTEAFF
TRBV7-2	-	TRBJ1-5	-	TGTGCCAGCAGCACCGGACGGGACAATCAGCCCCAGCATTTT	CASSTGRDNQPQHF
TRBV28	-	TRBJ1-1	many	TGTGCCAGCACCCTTTCCGGACAGCGGGAAGCTTTCTTT	CASTLSGQREAFF
TRBV19	-	TRBJ2-1	many	TGTGCCAGTCGAGGGGGAGGGTTGGGGGTCCGTAATTACAATGAGCAGTTCTTC	CASRGGGLGVRNYNEQFF
TRBV6-5	-	TRBJ1-3	medium-sized	TGTGCCAGCAGTCCATCTAGCGCGACGGGAAACACCATATATTTT	CASSPSSATGNTIYF
TRBV7-7	-	TRBJ2-2	-	TGTGCTAGCAGCTTCCGGGATCAGGGGAAGAAGGGGGAGCTGTTTTTT	CASSFRDQGKKGELFF
TRBV7-2	TRBD2	TRBJ2-3	many	TGTGCCAGCAGCAGGGGACTAGCGGGAGGTACAGATACGCAGTATTTT	CASSRGLAGGTDTQYF
TRBV7-2	TRBD1	TRBJ2-2	many	TGTGCCAGCAGCTTACAGGGGGCCGGCGGGGAGCTGTTTTTT	CASSLQGAGGELFF
TRBV7-2	TRBD1	TRBJ2-5	many	TGTGCCAGCAGTTCGAAGACAGGGGGTCTGCAAGAGACCCAGTACTTC	CASSSKTGGLQETQYF
TRBV25-1	-	TRBJ2-3	many	TGTGCCAGCAGAAATGAGGGAGATACGCAGTATTTT	CASRNEGDTQYF
TRBV29-1	-	TRBJ1-4	many	TGCAGCGTTGAGAATGTACAGGAAGGTGAAAAACTGTTTTTT	CSVENVQEGEKLFF
TRBV12-3/TRBV12-4	-	TRBJ1-5	many	TGTGCCAGCAGTTTGGCACCTAGGGGGCCCCAGCATTTT	CASSLAPRGPQHF
TRBV12-3/TRBV12-4	TRBD2	TRBJ2-2	many	TGTGCCAGCAGTTCCCGGGAGGGCACCGGGGAGCTGTTTTTT	CASSSREGTGELFF
TRBV29-1	TRBD2	TRBJ2-7	many	TGCAGCGTTGAACTAGCGGGAGTGGGAGAGCAGTACTTC	CSVELAGVGEQYF
TRBV12-3/TRBV12-4	TRBD1	TRBJ1-4	many	TGTGCCAGCAGTTTCCGGGACAGGCAGCAACTGTTTTTT	CASSFRDRQQLFF
TRBV7-2	-	TRBJ2-3	once	TGTGCCAGCTGGGGGAGGGGGAACACAGATACGCAGTATTTT	CASWGRGNTDTQYF
TRBV5-1	TRBD2	TRBJ2-1	few	TGCGCCAGCAGCTTGGCGGGCCTAGCGGGAGGGAATGAGCAGTTCTTC	CASSLAGLAGGNEQFF
TRBV2	TRBD2	TRBJ2-1	few	TGTGCCAGCAGTGAGAGGCGGGAGACGAGTGAGCAGTTCTTC	CASSERRETSEQFF
TRBV4-3	-	TRBJ2-5	many	TGCGCCAGCAGCCAAGACACCGCCAAAGAGACCCAGTACTTC	CASSQDTAKETQYF
TRBV5-1	-	TRBJ2-1	many	TGCGCCAGCAGCTTGACGATGGACAGCTACAATGAGCAGTTCTTC	CASSLTMDSYNEQFF
TRBV12-3/TRBV12-4	TRBD2	TRBJ2-3	many	TGTGCCAGCAGCCTACTAGCGACTAGCACAGATACGCAGTATTTT	CASSLLATSTDTQYF
TRBV25-1	-	TRBJ2-7	-	TGTGCCAGCAGTGTGCTCTACGAGCAGTACTTC	CASSVLYEQYF
TRBV4-1	-	TRBJ2-5	many	TGCGCCAGCAGCCAAGACACGACAGTTCAAGAGACCCAGTACTTC	CASSQDTTVQETQYF
TRBV3-1	-	TRBJ1-1	many	TGTGCCAGCAGCCAAGGCTTGGAGGGAGCTTTCTTT	CASSQGLEGAFF
TRBV4-1	-	TRBJ1-1	few	TGCGCCAGCAGTAACAGGGTAGTTCACACTGAAGCTTTCTTT	CASSNRVVHTEAFF
TRBV7-2	-	TRBJ1-5	many	TGTGCCAGCAGCTTGGGGGCGGACCGATCACGACCCCAGCATTTT	CASSLGADRSRPQHF
TRBV6-2/TRBV6-3	TRBD2	TRBJ2-2	many	TGTGCCAGCAGAAAGGGACTAGCGGGAGTTACCGGGGAGCTGTTTTTT	CASRKGLAGVTGELFF
TRBV2	-	TRBJ2-7	-	TGTGCCAGCAATCGGGAATCCTCCTACGAGCAGTACTTC	CASNRESSYEQYF
TRBV20-1	-	TRBJ2-5	many	TGCAGTGCTACCGGACGAGGTCAAGAGACCCAGTACTTC	CSATGRGQETQYF
TRBV11-2	TRBD1	TRBJ1-1	many	TGTGCCAGCAGCTTAGGGACAGGGCTGAACACTGAAGCTTTCTTT	CASSLGTGLNTEAFF
TRBV9	-	TRBJ1-1	many	TGTGCCAGCGGAGTGTCCGGAATGAACACTGAAGCTTTCTTT	CASGVSGMNTEAFF
TRBV5-6	-	TRBJ2-1	many	TGTGCCAGCAGCTTGGGCCGGGGGAACAATGAGCAGTTCTTC	CASSLGRGNNEQFF
TRBV6-1	TRBD1	TRBJ2-3	many	TGTGCCAGCAGTGAAGCGCGGTCCGGGGACAGGGGTACAGATACGCAGTATTTT	CASSEARSGDRGTDTQYF